This T cell receptor beta chain is drawn from a study of cytomegalovirus exposure and HLA in healthy donors. Study findings and constraints: Clonal expansion, a later analysis showed, was greater in HLA-associated TCR beta chains than in equally common others.

Donors in the study were healthy people who gave bone marrow. It was with 60 Vbeta and 13 Jbeta primers that the PCR ran. The data were produced by immunoSEQ multiplex PCR, yet TCRdb's version contains in-frame clones alone and is incomplete. Among 150,000 to 200,000 clones listed, about four fifths were seen once. Per germline, CDR1 SNHLY and CDR2 FYNNEI. The CDR3 loop spans 13 amino acids. Trimming shortened V by 7 bases and J by 4 bases, and 13 bases separated the two germline ends. Worth noting for this clone: As yet, its antigen is unknown.

The sequenced sample was PBMCs. This sequence was found in a female donor in good health and CMV-seronegative. This chain joins TRBV2 and TRBJ1-1; unclear D gene. This chain's CDR3 is CASTREVGTEAFF. In DNA form, the CDR3 reads TGTGCCAGCACGAGGGAAGTGGGCACTGAAGCTTTCTTT.